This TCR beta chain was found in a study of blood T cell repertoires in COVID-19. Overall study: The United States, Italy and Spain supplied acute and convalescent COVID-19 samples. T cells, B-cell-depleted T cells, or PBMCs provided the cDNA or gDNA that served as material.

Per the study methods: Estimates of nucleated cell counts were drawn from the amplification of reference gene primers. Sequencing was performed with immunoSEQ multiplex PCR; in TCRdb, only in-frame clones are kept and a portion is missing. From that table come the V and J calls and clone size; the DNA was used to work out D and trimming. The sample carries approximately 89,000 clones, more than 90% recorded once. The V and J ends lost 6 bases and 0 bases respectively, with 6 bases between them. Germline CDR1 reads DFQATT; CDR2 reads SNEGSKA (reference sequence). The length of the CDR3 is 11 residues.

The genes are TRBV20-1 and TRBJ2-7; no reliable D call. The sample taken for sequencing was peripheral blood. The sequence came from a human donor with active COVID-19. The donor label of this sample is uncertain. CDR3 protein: CSATGSYEQYF. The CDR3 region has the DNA TGCAGTGCCACGGGCTCCTACGAGCAGTACTTC.